This record concerns one T cell receptor (beta chain) sequence. The CDR3 is made up of 12 amino acids. Between the trimmed V and J ends, which lost 0 bases and 10 bases, there was a span of 10 bases. The germline V gene encodes CDR1 SGHAT and CDR2 FQNNGV. An approximately 210 ng quantity of DNA, tens of thousands of T cell genomes, went into the sorted-subset replicate PCRs. Profiling relied on immunoSEQ multiplex PCR, and the TCRdb table lists in-frame clones only, not all of them. The sample lists about 380,000 clones, about 96% occurring once. The data originate from a study of shared clonotypes between healthy human individuals. Study-level background: The plates for each donor numbered three CD4 naive, three CD4 memory, two CD8 naive and one CD8 memory.

The authors combined CD45RO+ cells with CCR7-negative CD45RA+ TemRA cells as CD8 memory. This chain uses TRBV11-2 with TRBJ2-7, with D hard to call. The origin of this receptor is a young man in good health. The sequencing input was memory CD8+ T cells sorted from blood. The subset was: CD45RO+ cells pooled with CCR7-negative TemRA cells. Here the CDR3 DNA reads TGTGCCAGCAGCTTAGACCCACAGCCACAGTACTTC. Encoded protein: CASSLDPQPQYF.